Listed below are T cell receptor beta chains from one sample, sequenced in a study of metastatic and nonmetastatic thyroid tumors. TCRdb reassembled clones from the PCR reads with MiXCR. Of about 13,000 clones in the sample, under 25% were seen once. Sequences were obtained from blood. The receptors were sampled from a male donor with papillary thyroid cancer or a benign thyroid nodule (not recorded which). Some clones in this sample may be carry-over from other donors' samples. The CDR3 runs from the conserved cysteine through the conserved F or W. A D gene is named only where the DNA matches it firmly. Clone size is given for some rows only: seen once, a few or many times, or a class if the clone is expanded.

j_call | v_call | d_call | cdr3_length | clone_size | cdr3_aa | cdr3_nt
TRBJ1-2 | TRBV7-9 | . | 13 | . | CASSGPLNYGYTF | TGTGCCAGCTCTGGGCCCCTTAACTATGGCTACACCTTC
TRBJ2-7 | TRBV6-1 | TRBD1 | 14 | few | CASRLRDRVNEQYF | TGTGCCAGCAGACTCCGGGACAGGGTAAATGAGCAGTACTTC
TRBJ1-2 | TRBV28 | . | 13 | medium-sized | CASKEGGNYGYTF | TGTGCCAGCAAGGAGGGAGGAAACTATGGCTACACCTTC
TRBJ1-2 | TRBV6-1 | . | 12 | . | CASSVYPDGYTF | TGTGCCAGCAGTGTGTATCCGGATGGCTACACCTTC
TRBJ2-5 | TRBV5-1 | . | 17 | . | CASSSPGHPREGETQYF | TGCGCCAGCAGCTCACCGGGACACCCTCGGGAAGGAGAGACCCAGTACTTC
TRBJ1-3 | TRBV12-3/TRBV12-4 | . | 13 | few | CASSLRWGNTIYF | TGTGCCAGCAGCCTCCGTTGGGGAAACACCATATATTTT
TRBJ2-1 | TRBV6-2/TRBV6-3 | TRBD2 | 16 | . | CASIRASGRGYNEQFF | TGTGCCAGCATCCGGGCCAGCGGGAGGGGATACAATGAGCAGTTCTTC
TRBJ2-3 | TRBV25-1 | TRBD2 | 15 | few | CASSEGGGRSDTQYF | TGTGCCAGCAGTGAGGGGGGCGGGAGGTCAGATACGCAGTATTTT
TRBJ2-2 | TRBV25-1 | . | 13 | few | CASSARDTGELFF | TGTGCCAGCAGTGCCAGGGACACCGGGGAGCTGTTTTTT
TRBJ2-7 | TRBV20-1 | . | 19 | . | CSARGEASSLSVAAYEQYF | TGCAGTGCTAGAGGGGAGGCCAGCAGCTTGTCCGTGGCGGCCTACGAGCAGTACTTC
TRBJ1-2 | TRBV6-2/TRBV6-3 | . | 14 | few | CASSYGFANYGYTF | TGTGCCAGCAGTTACGGGTTCGCTAACTATGGCTACACCTTC
TRBJ2-3 | TRBV11-2 | . | 15 | . | CASSSSAGPADTQYF | TGTGCCAGCAGCTCATCGGCAGGGCCGGCAGATACGCAGTATTTT
TRBJ2-7 | TRBV28 | . | 17 | many | CASSFRCWAGSSYEQYF | TGTGCCAGCAGTTTTAGATGTTGGGCGGGGAGCTCCTACGAGCAGTACTTC
TRBJ2-7 | TRBV27 | TRBD2 | 15 | few | CASSFAAGGLYEQYF | TGTGCCAGCAGTTTCGCAGCGGGAGGCCTCTACGAGCAGTACTTC
TRBJ2-3 | TRBV5-1 | . | 14 | many | CASSSLLYQDTQYF | TGCGCCAGCAGCTCACTCCTATACCAAGATACGCAGTATTTT
TRBJ2-7 | TRBV14 | . | 17 | many | CASSQGPGGKGLYEQYF | TGTGCCAGCAGCCAAGGCCCCGGGGGCAAAGGGCTCTACGAGCAGTACTTC
TRBJ2-7 | TRBV25-1 | . | 19 | . | CASSTRGGGRDTEVYEQYF | TGTGCCAGCAGTACACGAGGGGGGGGCCGGGACACGGAGGTCTACGAGCAGTACTTC
TRBJ1-1 | TRBV7-2 | TRBD1 | 15 | few | CASSSGTEEFTEAFF | TGTGCCAGCAGCAGCGGGACAGAAGAATTCACTGAAGCTTTCTTT
TRBJ2-7 | TRBV6-5 | . | 12 | few | CASRLGSYEQYF | TGTGCCAGCAGACTCGGGTCGTACGAGCAGTACTTC
TRBJ2-7 | TRBV24-1 | . | 14 | . | CATSDGMGAYEQYF | TGTGCCACCAGTGATGGGATGGGAGCCTACGAGCAGTACTTC
TRBJ2-2 | TRBV9 | TRBD2 | 16 | . | CASSATGTRLVGELFF | TGTGCCAGCAGCGCAACCGGGACTAGATTAGTCGGGGAGCTGTTTTTT
TRBJ1-1 | TRBV6-1 | . | 13 | . | CASIRVPNTEAFF | TGTGCCAGCATCCGTGTACCCAACACTGAAGCTTTCTTT
TRBJ1-1 | TRBV20-1 | . | 13 | . | CSAREPVGAEAFF | TGCAGTGCTAGAGAGCCGGTGGGGGCTGAAGCTTTCTTT
TRBJ1-4 | TRBV6-1 | . | 15 | . | CASTPSGLTHEKLFF | TGTGCCAGCACCCCTTCGGGCCTAACCCACGAAAAACTGTTTTTT
TRBJ1-3 | TRBV6-1 | . | 14 | medium-sized | CASSRGGVRNTIYF | TGTGCCAGCAGCCGGGGAGGGGTTAGAAACACCATATATTTT
TRBJ2-5 | TRBV6-2/TRBV6-3 | TRBD2 | 13 | . | CASSSSGRETQYF | TGTGCCAGCAGTTCTAGCGGGAGGGAGACCCAGTACTTC
TRBJ1-6 | TRBV4-2 | . | 15 | . | CASSQGDRGYSPLHF | TGTGCCAGCAGCCAAGGGGATAGGGGATATTCACCCCTCCACTTT
TRBJ1-1 | TRBV30 | . | 12 | many | CAWSASGTEAFF | TGTGCCTGGAGCGCGAGCGGCACTGAAGCTTTCTTT
TRBJ1-3 | TRBV12-3/TRBV12-4 | . | 12 | medium-sized | CASSLNLDTIYF | TGTGCCAGCAGTTTGAATTTAGACACCATATATTTT
TRBJ2-3 | TRBV9 | TRBD2 | 15 | . | CASSAGTSGTDTQYF | TGTGCCAGCAGCGCCGGGACTAGCGGCACAGATACGCAGTATTTT
TRBJ2-2 | TRBV15 | . | 16 | few | CATSRKPGQLTGELFF | TGTGCCACCAGCCGAAAACCGGGACAACTCACCGGGGAGCTGTTTTTT
TRBJ1-1 | TRBV11-3 | . | 16 | . | CASSFPPGSMDTEAFF | TGTGCCAGCAGCTTCCCCCCCGGCAGCATGGACACTGAAGCTTTCTTT
TRBJ1-1 | TRBV4-1 | . | 15 | . | CASSQERGTNTEAFF | TGCGCCAGCAGCCAAGAACGAGGGACGAACACTGAAGCTTTCTTT
TRBJ2-7 | TRBV20-1 | . | 13 | few | CGLSGVAAYEQYF | TGCGGATTAAGCGGCGTTGCCGCCTACGAGCAGTACTTC
TRBJ2-1 | TRBV20-1 | . | 16 | few | CSARSLLLDAANEQFF | TGCAGTGCTAGAAGCCTCCTTCTGGATGCTGCCAATGAGCAGTTCTTC
TRBJ1-2 | TRBV12-3/TRBV12-4 | . | 14 | . | CASSLGERNYGYTF | TGTGCCAGCAGTTTAGGGGAAAGAAACTATGGCTACACCTTC
TRBJ2-1 | TRBV7-3 | . | 15 | . | CASSLSLASPNEQFF | TGTGCCAGCAGCTTATCCCTAGCTAGCCCCAATGAGCAGTTCTTC
TRBJ1-5 | TRBV6-5 | . | 14 | few | CASSYSLSNQPQHF | TGTGCCAGCAGTTACTCGCTGAGCAATCAGCCCCAGCATTTT
TRBJ1-5 | TRBV28 | . | 14 | few | CASNRGISNQPQHF | TGTGCCAGCAACCGGGGCATTAGCAATCAGCCCCAGCATTTT
TRBJ2-7 | TRBV6-5 | . | 14 | few | CASSHSDDTYEQYF | TGTGCCAGCAGTCACTCTGACGATACCTACGAGCAGTACTTC
TRBJ2-3 | TRBV3-1 | . | 17 | many | CASSLSLDSLSTDTQYF | TGTGCCAGCAGCCTCAGCCTGGACTCCTTGAGCACAGATACGCAGTATTTT
TRBJ2-7 | TRBV20-1 | . | 13 | . | CSARDWRGSASNF | TGCAGTGCTAGAGATTGGAGGGGGAGCGCAAGTAACTTC
TRBJ2-6 | TRBV6-2/TRBV6-3 | . | 15 | . | CASSSNNSGANVLTF | TGTGCCAGCAGCTCGAACAACTCTGGGGCCAACGTCCTGACTTTC